The clone carrying this T cell receptor (beta chain) turned up a few times. Method: immunoSEQ multiplex PCR; TCRdb's copy keeps in-frame clones and lacks some. This table holds about 36,000 clones, around four fifths found once. This sample is part of a study of blood T cell repertoires in COVID-19. About the research overall: Collection of acute and convalescent COVID-19 samples took place in the United States, Italy and Spain. PBMCs, B-cell-depleted T cells, or T cells provided the cDNA or gDNA that made up the material.

The CDR3 spans 16 residues. The germline V gene has CDR1 WSHSY and CDR2 SAAADI. The ends were cut back, 6 bases at V and 0 bases at J, with 15 bases in the middle. The chain is built from TRBV10-2 and TRBJ1-5, with D possibly being TRBD1 (5 bases). Material: peripheral blood. The TCR comes from a man in his sixties with COVID-19, enrolled during active disease. Here the CDR3 reads CASRDLGDISNQPQHF. Here the CDR3 DNA reads TGCGCCAGCAGGGACCTAGGGGATATTAGCAATCAGCCCCAGCATTTT.